This T cell receptor (beta chain) was captured in a study of naive and memory T cell subsets. This clonotype was seen a few times. The CDR3 spans 15 residues. V lost 3 bases and J lost 0, with 11 bases in between. Looked up from germline, CDR1 is MNHEY and CDR2 is SVGEGT. Two oligonucleotides, mixed equimolar, formed the beta constant-region primer covering TRBC1 and TRBC2. The ligated cDNA underwent four PCR rounds using SP2 and nested alpha and beta constant-region primers. The cDNA 3' end received a ligated single-stranded oligonucleotide carrying the SP2 primer and a 12-nucleotide UMI. One entry per CDR3 protein, called by TCRdb with MiXCR from the UMI-ligation and nested PCR reads. Of over 8,500 distinct CDR3 sequences listed, around 5.6% are singletons. CD4+ T cell IFNgamma after overnight CMV lysate exposure gave donor CMV status. Cells stained for CD3, CD4, CD8, CD45RA and CD27 were sorted into four subsets.

The sample consisted of CD4+ TEMRA cells from blood. The sample's subset: effector memory re-expressing CD45RA, CD45RA+ CD27-. This sequence originates from a human donor in good health. The chain joins TRBV6-2 or TRBV6-3 to TRBJ1-1; D is perhaps TRBD1 (6 bases). DNA for the CDR3: TGTGCCAGCAGTTATCAGGGGCTCATGAACACTGAAGCTTTCTTT. This translates into CASSYQGLMNTEAFF.